What follows are 3 T cell receptor beta chains derived from one specimen sequenced in a study of blood T cell repertoires in COVID-19. Data came from immunoSEQ multiplex PCR; TCRdb stores just in-frame clones and leaves some out. Of under 20,000 clones detected, roughly nine tenths appear once; the ten largest clones hold less than 6%. The sample taken for sequencing was peripheral blood. These receptors came from a human donor in a cohort sampled during active COVID-19.

The V and J genes are TRBV5-6 and TRBJ2-5; a weak D match, TRBD2 (5 bases). The CDR3 has 13 residues. V was shortened by 4 bases and J by 5 bases, with 12 bases between the two germline ends. Per germline, CDR1 SGHDT and CDR2 YYEEEE. The CDR3 is CASSILGTETQYF. In DNA form, the CDR3 reads TGTGCCAGCAGCATACTAGGAACGGAGACCCAGTACTTC.

This chain connects TRBV5-4 to TRBJ2-1; D is undetermined. The germline gives CDR1 SGHNT, CDR2 YYREEE (reference sequence). V was pared by 4 bases and J by 0 bases, with 11 bases between. The CDR3 is 15 amino acids. CDR3 loop: CASSPDSSSYNEQFF. For the CDR3, the DNA is TGTGCCAGCAGCCCTGACTCCAGCTCCTACAATGAGCAGTTCTTC.

This clone was seen a few times. The chain carries TRBV6-6 and TRBJ1-6; 7 bases fit TRBD1. Germline V gives CDR1 MNHNY, CDR2 SVGAGI (reference sequence). The CDR3 runs to 19 residues. V shed 5 bases and J 2 bases; nucleotides not matched to a gene: 15. The CDR3 nucleotides are TGTGCCAGCAGTCCCCGGGACAGTGTCATCACTGCCTATAATTCACCCCTCCACTTT. This translates into CASSPRDSVITAYNSPLHF.